This TCR beta chain came from a study of identical twins. General study points: Part of the zero-insertion signal could reflect confounding by invariant MAIT and iNKT cells. Within twin pairs, the out-of-frame alpha sequences they shared showed excess low generation probability. Out-of-frame TCR alpha sharing in monozygotic twins exceeded recombination model predictions.

Unique molecular identifiers were present on cDNA, and template switching added a universal primer site. TCRdb analysed the 5' RACE reads with MiXCR anew, one entry per CDR3 protein. This sample yields about 240,000 distinct CDR3 sequences, of which under 12% are seen a single time; 8% to 10% belongs to the top ten. In its sample, this clonotype was seen a few times. Its antigen remains unknown. Germline assignment: CDR1 SGHTA and CDR2 FQGTGA. The V gene lost 5 bases and the J gene lost 1 base, with 14 bases spanning the gap. This CDR3 has 15 residues. The receptor was derived from a middle-aged man in good health. The chain carries TRBV7-3 and TRBJ2-5, with a tentative D call TRBD1 (7 bases). Sequenced: memory T cells sorted from blood. This CDR3 is CASSVGRDSQETQYF. The CDR3 DNA follows: TGTGCCAGCAGCGTAGGGCGGGACAGCCAAGAGACCCAGTACTTC.